This T cell receptor (beta chain) was recovered during a study of cytomegalovirus exposure and HLA in healthy donors. A multiplex PCR was run with 60 Vbeta primers and 13 Jbeta primers. The method was immunoSEQ multiplex PCR; TCRdb's version includes in-frame clones alone and lacks a portion of them. The top ten hold about 2.3% of the sample, which has 150,000 to 200,000 clones, around three quarters seen once. The germline CDR1 and CDR2 sequences are GTSNPN and SVGIG (reference sequence). The CDR3 has 12 residues. Regarding the study as a whole: Analyses of presence and absence presupposed an approximately uniform sequencing depth across donors. Reports described diagnosis of cytomegalovirus status by the classifier as highly specific and sensitive.

Worth noting for this clone: Its antigen is not identified.

V and J are TRBV30 and TRBJ2-5; TRBD1 might be the D (6 bases). TRBJ2-7 explains the end of the DNA better; the J call may be wrong. This TCR was sampled from a woman aged 45 to 65 in good health and CMV-seronegative. The sequenced sample consisted of PBMCs. The DNA of the CDR3 is TGTGCCTGGAGTCCCGACAGGTACGAGCAGTACTTC. Its protein is CAWSPDRYEQYF.